Presented here are 30 T cell receptor beta chains from one specimen sequenced in a study of chemoradiotherapy in HPV16-positive cancers. The data were produced by immunoSEQ multiplex PCR, yet TCRdb's version contains in-frame clones alone and is incomplete. The sample includes 25,000 to 35,000 clones, about 89% of them seen just once. Sequenced here: blood, sampled from a patient who underwent chemoradiotherapy. The receptor source for this set is a human donor with HPV-associated anogenital cancer.

The chain recombines TRBV5-5 with TRBJ2-7; 8 bases agree with TRBD1. CDR1 is SGHKS, CDR2 YYEKEE, per germline (reference sequence). The CDR3 extends over 14 amino acids. The V segment lost 4 bases and the J segment 7 bases; nucleotides outside the gene matches: 10. CDR3 sequence reads: CASSRWTGTGEQYF. The CDR3 DNA sequence: TGTGCCAGCAGCCGGTGGACAGGGACGGGGGAGCAGTACTTC.

This clone was found once. V is TRBV9 and J is TRBJ1-2; the D is unclear. V was trimmed by 3 bases and J by 0 bases, leaving 12 bases between them. Germline V lookup: CDR1 SGDLS, CDR2 YYNGEE. This CDR3 comprises 15 residues. CDR3 DNA: TGTGCCAGCAGCGAATCAACCAGCTCTAACTATGGCTACACCTTC. Its protein product is CASSESTSSNYGYTF.

The chain carries TRBV12-2 and TRBJ2-7; TRBD2 is the table's D call, not checked against the DNA. TRBV12-2 represents a pseudogene. The CDR3 runs 15 residues. In DNA, the CDR3 is TGTGCAAGTCGCTTAGTCGTTGTTCCCTCGAGGGAGCAGTACTTC. This codes for CASRLVVVPSREQYF.

The chain recombines TRBV7-2 with TRBJ1-6, with D hard to call. The CDR3 spans 15 residues. Germline CDR1 SGHTA, CDR2 FQGNSA. Trimming left V 1 base short and J 4 bases short, with 8 bases between. Written as DNA, the CDR3 is TGTGCCAGCAGCTTAGTTTGGGCATATAATTCACCCCTCCACTTT. Protein product: CASSLVWAYNSPLHF.

This chain uses TRBV28 with TRBJ2-7, with 9 bases aligning to TRBD1. J was trimmed by 2 bases and V by 4 bases; bases with no gene match: 15. This CDR3 is built from 18 residues. Per germline, CDR1 MDHEN and CDR2 SYDVKM. The chain's CDR3 is CASSSGTGLLEITYEQYF. The CDR3 DNA sequence: TGTGCCAGCAGTTCCGGGACAGGGTTGTTAGAGATCACCTACGAGCAGTACTTC.

This clone was seen once. In DNA, the CDR3 is TGTGCCAGCAGTTTATACCGGACAGGGGGCACAGATACGCAGTATTTT. It encodes CASSLYRTGGTDTQYF. The chain is built from TRBV27 and TRBJ2-3; 9 nucleotides align to TRBD1. With 1 base clipped from V and 1 base from J, the junction kept 3 bases outside the gene matches. Germline loops: CDR1 MNHEY, CDR2 SMNVEV (reference sequence). The CDR3 is made up of 16 amino acids.

This clone showed up just once. The chain carries TRBV7-9 and TRBJ1-2, with 7 bases that match TRBD1. The CDR3 totals 16 residues. Germline CDR1 SEHNR, CDR2 FQNEAQ (reference sequence). After removal of 1 base from V and 4 bases from J, the junction contained 9 bases not matched to a gene. CDR3 region: CASSLVVGQWGYGYTF. DNA for the CDR3: TGTGCCAGCAGCTTAGTGGTGGGACAGTGGGGCTATGGCTACACCTTC. Based on the CDR3 plus reference TRBV7-9 and TRBJ1-2, the full variable domain is DTGVSQNPRHKITKRGQNVTFRCDPISEHNRLYWYRQTLGQGPEFLTYFQNEAQLEKSRLLSDRFSAERPKGSFSTLEIQRTEQGDSAMYLCASSLVVGQWGYGYTFGSGTRLTVV.

V usage is TRBV10-1 and J usage is TRBJ2-3; D may be TRBD1 (6 bases). The CDR3 loop spans 14 amino acids. Germline CDR1 reads WNHNN; CDR2 reads SYGVQD (reference sequence). V gave up 3 bases and J gave up 3 bases, with 10 bases separating them. The CDR3 spells CASSDRGNTDTQYF. CDR3 nucleotide sequence: TGCGCCAGCAGTGACAGGGGTAATACAGATACGCAGTATTTT.

This clone appeared a single time. The chain joins TRBV4-1 to TRBJ1-5; 11 bases fit TRBD1. V was clipped by 3 bases and J by 6 bases; unmatched bases: 7. This CDR3 contains 16 residues. Germline CDR1 MGHRA, CDR2 YSYEKL. CDR3 in DNA: TGCGCCAGCAGCCAGGAGGACAGGGGGCTCGGTCAGCCCCAGCATTTT. Protein sequence: CASSQEDRGLGQPQHF.

The DNA of the CDR3 is TGCAGTGCTAGGGGGGTCAATGAGCAGTTCTTC. Translated: CSARGVNEQFF. The J gene is TRBJ2-1, the V gene TRBV20-1; either TRBD1 or TRBD2 may supply D (5 bases each). With 3 bases removed from V and 6 bases from J, the gap between germline ends came to 6 bases. The CDR3 covers 11 residues. Germline V CDR1 and CDR2: DFQATT, SNEGSKA (reference sequence).

This clone was seen more than once but under ten times. The genes are TRBV30 and TRBJ1-1; TRBD1 matches at 7 bases. Germline V gives CDR1 GTSNPN, CDR2 SVGIG (reference sequence). The CDR3 covers 13 residues. V shed 8 bases, J shed 6 bases, and the junction held 12 bases outside the gene matches. CDR3 region: CATKYRGGPEAFF. The CDR3 DNA sequence: TGTGCCACAAAATACAGGGGTGGGCCTGAAGCTTTCTTT.

The CDR3 region is CASRKDLAGQFF. The CDR3 bases are TGTGCCAGCAGGAAGGACTTGGCTGGGCAGTTCTTC. This chain links TRBV2 with TRBJ2-1; TRBD2 might be the D (5 bases). Trimming removed 6 bases from V and 12 bases from J, with 15 bases in between. The CDR3 runs to 12 residues. The germline CDR1 and CDR2 sequences are SNHLY and FYNNEI.

V is TRBV7-8 and J is TRBJ2-7; D is possibly TRBD2 (7 bases). Trimming cost V 0 bases and J 0 bases, with 12 bases left between them. Germline CDR1 and CDR2: SGHVS and FQNEAQ. This CDR3 has 16 amino acids. Written as DNA, the CDR3 is TGTGCCAGCAGCTTAGCGGGGGGGGGCCTCTCCTACGAGCAGTACTTC. It encodes CASSLAGGGLSYEQYF.

The gene calls are TRBV25-1 and TRBJ2-7; TRBD2 matches at 12 bases. V shed 1 base, J shed 2 bases, and the junction held 3 bases outside the gene matches. The CDR3 totals 16 residues. Looked up from germline, CDR1 is MGHDK and CDR2 is SYGVNS. In DNA form, the CDR3 reads TGTGCCAGCAGTGAATTTCCTAGCGGGGGGGCCTACGAGCAGTACTTC. Translated: CASSEFPSGGAYEQYF.

This chain links TRBV9 with TRBJ2-3, with D perhaps matching TRBD2 (6 bases). This CDR3 has 13 amino acids. The germline V gene has CDR1 SGDLS and CDR2 YYNGEE. Trimming removed 0 bases from V and 4 bases from J, with 6 bases in between. The DNA for the CDR3 is TGTGCCAGCAGCGTAGGGGGGGCAGATACGCAGTATTTT. Protein product: CASSVGGADTQYF.

The V call is TRBV4-3, the J call TRBJ2-5; the match to TRBD2 covers 9 bases. V lost 4 bases, J lost 4 bases, and 13 bases stayed unmatched. The germline V gene has CDR1 LGHNA and CDR2 YSLEER. This CDR3 has 17 amino acids. In nucleotides, the CDR3 is TGCGCCAGCAGCCCTGACTCTCGCGGGGGGGGTGGAGAGACCCAGTACTTC. Translation gives CASSPDSRGGGGETQYF.

The rearrangement joins TRBV7-2 to TRBJ2-1; unclear D gene. The CDR3 totals 15 residues. The V gene lost 1 base and the J gene lost 4 bases, with 11 bases spanning the gap. From germline, CDR1 is SGHTA and CDR2 FQGNSA. In DNA form, the CDR3 reads TGTGCCAGCAGCTTAGTTGCGGACCCTTACAATGAGCAGTTCTTC. Its translation: CASSLVADPYNEQFF.

The chain couples TRBV27 to TRBJ2-3; D gene uncertain. V lost 2 bases and J lost 2, with 8 bases in between. Germline V gene data show CDR1 as MNHEY and CDR2 as SMNVEV (reference sequence). The CDR3 runs 14 residues. In DNA form, the CDR3 reads TGTGCCAGCAGTTTAGAGAGCTACACAGATACGCAGTATTTT. The encoded protein is CASSLESYTDTQYF.

This chain links TRBV7-3 with TRBJ2-1; D unclear. The ends were cut back, 4 bases at V and 5 bases at J, with 9 bases in the middle. The germline gives CDR1 SGHTA, CDR2 FQGTGA. This CDR3 contains 13 residues. The CDR3 protein is CASSSTPNNEQFF. The CDR3 DNA follows: TGTGCCAGCAGCTCAACGCCAAACAATGAGCAGTTCTTC.

V and J are TRBV7-3 and TRBJ2-3, with D possibly being TRBD1 (7 bases). The CDR3 extends over 13 amino acids. CDR1 SGHTA and CDR2 FQGTGA come from the germline V gene. CDR3 DNA sequence: TGTGCTCGGGGGACAGCATGTATAGATACGCAGTATTTT. Translating it yields CARGTACIDTQYF.

This chain uses TRBV7-9 with TRBJ2-2; D may match TRBD1 or TRBD2 (5 bases each). Trimming stripped 3 bases from V and 4 bases from J, with 12 bases between. The CDR3 spans 15 residues. Germline values: CDR1 SEHNR, CDR2 FQNEAQ (reference sequence). The CDR3 nucleotides read TGTGCCAGCAGCTTGTGGGGGAGTAGCACCGGGGAGCTGTTTTTT. It codes for CASSLWGSSTGELFF. Full variable domain (outside the CDR3, taken from reference TRBV7-9 and TRBJ2-2): DTGVSQNPRHKITKRGQNVTFRCDPISEHNRLYWYRQTLGQGPEFLTYFQNEAQLEKSRLLSDRFSAERPKGSFSTLEIQRTEQGDSAMYLCASSLWGSSTGELFFGEGSRLTVL.

The gene calls are TRBV30 and TRBJ2-2; 10 nucleotides match TRBD1. The CDR3 is 16 residues long. V was clipped by 2 bases and J by 3 bases; unmatched bases: 6. The germline V gene encodes CDR1 GTSNPN and CDR2 SVGIG (reference sequence). DNA of the CDR3: TGTGCCTGGAGTCCATCCGGGACAGGGGACACCGGGGAGCTGTTTTTT. Its protein product is CAWSPSGTGDTGELFF.

This clone was seen only a few times. CDR3 sequence: CASSESGELFF. Here the CDR3 DNA reads TGTGCCAGCAGTGAATCCGGGGAGCTGTTTTTT. The chain employs TRBV2 and TRBJ2-2; D is uncertain. The CDR3 runs to 11 residues. The germline V gene encodes CDR1 SNHLY and CDR2 FYNNEI. Between the trimmed V and J ends, which lost 2 bases and 6 bases, there was a span of 1 base.

The rearrangement links TRBV7-9 to TRBJ2-2, with TRBD1 identical over 9 bases. Germline-derived CDR1 and CDR2 are SEHNR and FQNEAQ (reference sequence). The CDR3 covers 16 residues. Germline trimming cut 5 bases from V and 4 bases from J; bases unmatched to any gene: 8. The CDR3 reads CASSLLGTGITGELFF. In DNA form, the CDR3 reads TGTGCCAGCAGCCTATTGGGGACAGGGATCACCGGGGAGCTGTTTTTT.

This chain connects TRBV6-1 to TRBJ1-2, with D tentatively TRBD1 (6 bases). Trimming took 3 bases from V and 4 from J, leaving 12 bases between them. CDR1 MNHNS and CDR2 SASEGT come from the germline V gene. There are 14 residues in the CDR3. Here the CDR3 DNA reads TGTGCCAGCAGTGAGACAGGTACCTCCTATGGCTACACCTTC. Its protein is CASSETGTSYGYTF.

The sample holds one count of this clone. V and J are TRBV7-9 and TRBJ2-5; perhaps TRBD1 as D (6 bases). Germline CDR1 and CDR2: SEHNR and FQNEAQ (reference sequence). Trimming shortened V by 5 bases and J by 4 bases, and 8 bases separated the two germline ends. There are 12 residues in the CDR3. The CDR3 is CASSPQGETQYF. In DNA, the CDR3 is TGTGCCAGCAGCCCACAGGGAGAGACCCAGTACTTC.

This CDR3 reads CASSLAGGQTGELFF. CDR3 coding DNA: TGTGCCAGCAGCCTAGCGGGGGGGCAGACCGGGGAGCTGTTTTTT. This chain uses TRBV6-6 with TRBJ2-2; 12 nucleotides line up with TRBD2. CDR3 length equals 15 residues. J gave up 5 bases and V 6 bases, and 4 bases lay outside the gene matches. Germline V gene sequence: CDR1 MNHNY, CDR2 SVGAGI (reference sequence).

The chain joins TRBV18 to TRBJ1-2; D gene uncertain. The CDR3 sequence is 15 residues long. V was shortened by 5 bases and J by 2 bases, with 15 bases between the two germline ends. Germline CDR1 is KGHSH and CDR2 is LQKENI. Written as DNA, the CDR3 is TGTGCCAGCTCAGCCGTTAAGACGGAAAACTATGGCTACACCTTC. This sequence encodes CASSAVKTENYGYTF. Full variable domain (rest looked up from reference TRBV18 and TRBJ1-2): NAGVMQNPRHLVRRRGQEARLRCSPMKGHSHVYWYRQLPEEGLKFMVYLQKENIIDESGMPKERFSAEFPKEGPSILRIQQVVRGDSAAYFCASSAVKTENYGYTFGSGTRLTVV.

The genes are TRBV5-1 and TRBJ2-7; TRBD2 matches 10 bases. Germline V CDR1 and CDR2: SGHRS, YFSETQ. V gave up 4 bases and J gave up 4 bases; unmatched junction bases: 8. The CDR3 loop spans 15 amino acids. The CDR3 bases are TGCGCCAGCAGCCCATTAGCGGGGGGACCATACGAGCAGTACTTC. This encodes CASSPLAGGPYEQYF.

This rearrangement joins TRBV6-5 to TRBJ1-1; unclear D gene. V lost 7 bases, J lost 0 bases, and 6 bases lay in between. The CDR3 has 12 residues. Looked up from germline, CDR1 is MNHEY and CDR2 is SVGAGI. CDR3 coding DNA: TGTGCCAGCAAGCGCTTGAACACTGAAGCTTTCTTT. Its translation is CASKRLNTEAFF.